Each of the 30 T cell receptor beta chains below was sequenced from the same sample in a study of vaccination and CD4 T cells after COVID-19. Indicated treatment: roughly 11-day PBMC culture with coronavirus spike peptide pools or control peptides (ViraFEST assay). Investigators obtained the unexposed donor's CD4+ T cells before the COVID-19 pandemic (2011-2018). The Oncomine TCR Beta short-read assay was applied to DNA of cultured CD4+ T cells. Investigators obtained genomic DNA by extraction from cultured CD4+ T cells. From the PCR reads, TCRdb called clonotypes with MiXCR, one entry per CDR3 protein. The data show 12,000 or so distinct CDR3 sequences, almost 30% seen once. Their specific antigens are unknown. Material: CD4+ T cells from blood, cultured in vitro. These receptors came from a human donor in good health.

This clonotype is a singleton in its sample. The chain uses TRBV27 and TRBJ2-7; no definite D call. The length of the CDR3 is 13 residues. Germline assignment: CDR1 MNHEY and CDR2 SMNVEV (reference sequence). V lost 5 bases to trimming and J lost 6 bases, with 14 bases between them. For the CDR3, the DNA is TGTGCCAGCAGTCCGTCCCGTAGGGTCGAGCAGTACTTC. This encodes CASSPSRRVEQYF.

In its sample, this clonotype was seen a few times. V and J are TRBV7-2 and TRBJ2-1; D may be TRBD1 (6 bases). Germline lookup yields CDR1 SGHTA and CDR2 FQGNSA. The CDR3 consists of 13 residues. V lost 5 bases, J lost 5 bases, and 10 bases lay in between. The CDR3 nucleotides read TGTGCCAGCAGCCCTGGGACACACAATGAGCAGTTCTTC. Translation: CASSPGTHNEQFF.

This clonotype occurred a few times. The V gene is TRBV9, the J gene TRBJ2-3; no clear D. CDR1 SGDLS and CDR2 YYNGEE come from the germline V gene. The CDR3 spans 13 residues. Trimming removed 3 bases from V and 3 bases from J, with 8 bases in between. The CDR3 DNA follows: TGTGCCAGCAGCGGACGGCCTACAGATACGCAGTATTTT. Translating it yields CASSGRPTDTQYF.

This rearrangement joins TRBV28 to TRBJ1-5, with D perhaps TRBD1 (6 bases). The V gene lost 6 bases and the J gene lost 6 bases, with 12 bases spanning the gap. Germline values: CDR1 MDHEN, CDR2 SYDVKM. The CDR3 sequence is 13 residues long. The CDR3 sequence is CASRAQGSQPQHF. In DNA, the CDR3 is TGTGCCAGCAGGGCACAGGGCTCTCAGCCCCAGCATTTT.

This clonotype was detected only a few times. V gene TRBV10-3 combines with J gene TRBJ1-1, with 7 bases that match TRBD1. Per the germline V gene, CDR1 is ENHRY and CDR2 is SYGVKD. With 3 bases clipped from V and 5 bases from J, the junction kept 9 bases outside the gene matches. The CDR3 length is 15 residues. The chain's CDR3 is CAISDPKGALTEAFF. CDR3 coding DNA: TGTGCCATCAGTGACCCGAAGGGGGCGTTAACTGAAGCTTTCTTT.

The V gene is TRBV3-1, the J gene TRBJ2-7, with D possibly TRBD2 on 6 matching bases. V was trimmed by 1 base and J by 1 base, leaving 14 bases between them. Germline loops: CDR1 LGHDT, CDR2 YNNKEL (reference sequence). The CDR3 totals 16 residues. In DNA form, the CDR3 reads TGTGCCAGCAGCCAAGTGCACCGCGGGACTTCCTACGAGCAGTACTTC. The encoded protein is CASSQVHRGTSYEQYF.

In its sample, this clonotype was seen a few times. Here the CDR3 DNA reads TGTGCCATCAGTGAGTCGGAGGACGGACCCTCCGAGCAGTACTTC. It is translated as CAISESEDGPSEQYF. J is TRBJ2-7 and V is TRBV10-3, with D possibly TRBD2 on 5 matching bases. CDR1 and CDR2 from the germline V gene are ENHRY and SYGVKD. The length of the CDR3 is 15 residues. The V end was cut by 0 bases, the J end by 6 bases, with 15 bases between.

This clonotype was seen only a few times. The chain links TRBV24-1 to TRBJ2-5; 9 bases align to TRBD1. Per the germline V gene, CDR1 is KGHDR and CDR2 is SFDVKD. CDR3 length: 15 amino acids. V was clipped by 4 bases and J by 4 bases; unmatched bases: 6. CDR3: CATSDPGQGGETQYF. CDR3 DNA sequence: TGTGCCACCAGTGACCCGGGACAGGGAGGAGAGACCCAGTACTTC.

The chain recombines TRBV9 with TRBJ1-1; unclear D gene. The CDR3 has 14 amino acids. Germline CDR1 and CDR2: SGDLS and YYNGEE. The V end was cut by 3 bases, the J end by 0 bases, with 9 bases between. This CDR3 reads CASSALSMNTEAFF. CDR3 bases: TGTGCCAGCAGCGCCCTAAGCATGAACACTGAAGCTTTCTTT.

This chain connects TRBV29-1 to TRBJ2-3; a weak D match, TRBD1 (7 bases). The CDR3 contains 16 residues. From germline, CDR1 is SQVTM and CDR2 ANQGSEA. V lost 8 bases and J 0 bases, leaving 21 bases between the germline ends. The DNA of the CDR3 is TGCAGCTTTTTAGGGCTACAGGGGACTAGCACAGATACGCAGTATTTT. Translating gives CSFLGLQGTSTDTQYF.

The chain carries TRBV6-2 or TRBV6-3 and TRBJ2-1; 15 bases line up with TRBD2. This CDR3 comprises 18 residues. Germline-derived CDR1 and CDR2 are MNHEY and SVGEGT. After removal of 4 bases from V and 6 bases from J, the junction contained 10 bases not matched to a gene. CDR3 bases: TGTGCCAGCAGTTCTCGCCCGGGACTAGCGGGAGGTTCCAATGAGCAGTTCTTC. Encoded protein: CASSSRPGLAGGSNEQFF.

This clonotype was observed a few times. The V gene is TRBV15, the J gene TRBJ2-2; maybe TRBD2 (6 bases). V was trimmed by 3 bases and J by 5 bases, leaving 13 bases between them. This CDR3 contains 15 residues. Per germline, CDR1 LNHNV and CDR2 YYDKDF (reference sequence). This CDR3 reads CATSRGGTPTGELFF. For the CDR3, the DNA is TGTGCCACCAGCAGGGGGGGTACTCCAACCGGGGAGCTGTTTTTT.

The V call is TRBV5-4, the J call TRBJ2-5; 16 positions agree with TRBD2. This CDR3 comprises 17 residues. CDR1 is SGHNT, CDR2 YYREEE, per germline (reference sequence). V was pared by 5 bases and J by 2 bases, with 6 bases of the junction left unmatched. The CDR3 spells CASSPGLAGGRQETQYF. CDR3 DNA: TGTGCCAGCAGTCCGGGACTAGCGGGAGGGAGACAAGAGACCCAGTACTTC.

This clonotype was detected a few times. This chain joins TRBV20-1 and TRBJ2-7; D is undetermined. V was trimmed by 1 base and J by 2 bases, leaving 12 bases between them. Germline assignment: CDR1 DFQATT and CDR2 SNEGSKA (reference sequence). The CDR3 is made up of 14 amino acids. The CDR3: CSARVPEGTYEQYF. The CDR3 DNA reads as TGCAGTGCTAGAGTCCCGGAAGGGACCTACGAGCAGTACTTC.

CDR3 sequence: CASSPRRDEQYF. Here the CDR3 DNA reads TGTGCCAGTAGCCCGAGAAGGGACGAGCAGTACTTC. V and J are TRBV19 and TRBJ2-7, with D hard to call. Trimming removed 6 bases from V and 5 bases from J, with 11 bases in between. From germline, CDR1 is LNHDA and CDR2 SQIVND (reference sequence). This CDR3 region has 12 residues.

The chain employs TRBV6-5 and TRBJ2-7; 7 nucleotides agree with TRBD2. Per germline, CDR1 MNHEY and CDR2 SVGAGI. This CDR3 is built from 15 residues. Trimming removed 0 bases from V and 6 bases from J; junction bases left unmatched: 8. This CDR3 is CASSYSFLGGTEQYF. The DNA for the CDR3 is TGTGCCAGCAGTTACTCTTTCCTGGGGGGGACCGAGCAGTACTTC.

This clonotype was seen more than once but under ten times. The CDR3 DNA follows: TGCAGTGCTCTAAAAGGGACACAAGAGACCCAGTACTTC. Protein: CSALKGTQETQYF. The chain is built from TRBV20-1 and TRBJ2-5; possibly TRBD1 for D (6 bases). The CDR3 is 13 amino acids. The germline V gene encodes CDR1 DFQATT and CDR2 SNEGSKA (reference sequence). The V end lost 5 bases, the J end lost 2 bases, and 12 bases lay between the germline ends.

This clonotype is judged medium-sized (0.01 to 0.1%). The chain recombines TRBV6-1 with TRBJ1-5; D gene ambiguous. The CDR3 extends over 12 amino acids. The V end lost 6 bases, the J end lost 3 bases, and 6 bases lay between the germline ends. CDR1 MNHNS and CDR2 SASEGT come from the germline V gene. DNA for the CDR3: TGTGCCAGCAGCCGTAACAATCAGCCCCAGCATTTT. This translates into CASSRNNQPQHF.

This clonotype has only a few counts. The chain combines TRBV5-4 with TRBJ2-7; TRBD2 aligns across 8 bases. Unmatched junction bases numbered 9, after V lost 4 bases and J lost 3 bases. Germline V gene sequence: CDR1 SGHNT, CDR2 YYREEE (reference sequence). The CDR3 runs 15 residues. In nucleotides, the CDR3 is TGTGCCAGCAGCCGTAAACTAGCGGTGCACTACGAGCAGTACTTC. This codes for CASSRKLAVHYEQYF.

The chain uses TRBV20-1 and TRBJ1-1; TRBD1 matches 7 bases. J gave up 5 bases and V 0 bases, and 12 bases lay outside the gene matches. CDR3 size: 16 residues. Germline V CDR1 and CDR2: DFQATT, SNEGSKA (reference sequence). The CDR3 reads CSARDLRTGLGTEAFF. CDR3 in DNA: TGCAGTGCTAGAGACCTACGGACAGGTTTGGGGACTGAAGCTTTCTTT.

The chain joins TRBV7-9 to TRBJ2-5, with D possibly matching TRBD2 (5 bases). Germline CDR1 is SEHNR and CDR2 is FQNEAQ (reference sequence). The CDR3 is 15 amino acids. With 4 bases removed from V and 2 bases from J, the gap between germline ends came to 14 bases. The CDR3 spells CASSSSRGKQETQYF. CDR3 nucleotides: TGTGCCAGCAGCTCCTCCCGGGGAAAACAAGAGACCCAGTACTTC.

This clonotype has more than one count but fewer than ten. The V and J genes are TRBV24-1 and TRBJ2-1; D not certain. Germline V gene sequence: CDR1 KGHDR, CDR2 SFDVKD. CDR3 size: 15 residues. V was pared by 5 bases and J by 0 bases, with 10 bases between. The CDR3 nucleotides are TGTGCCACCAGTGTGGGGTCAAGCTCCTACAATGAGCAGTTCTTC. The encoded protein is CATSVGSSSYNEQFF.

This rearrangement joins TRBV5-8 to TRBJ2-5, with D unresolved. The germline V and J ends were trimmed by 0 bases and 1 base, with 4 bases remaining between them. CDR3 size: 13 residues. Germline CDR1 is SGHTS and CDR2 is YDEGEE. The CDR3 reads CASSLDSQETQYF. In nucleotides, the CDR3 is TGTGCCAGCAGCTTGGACAGCCAAGAGACCCAGTACTTC.

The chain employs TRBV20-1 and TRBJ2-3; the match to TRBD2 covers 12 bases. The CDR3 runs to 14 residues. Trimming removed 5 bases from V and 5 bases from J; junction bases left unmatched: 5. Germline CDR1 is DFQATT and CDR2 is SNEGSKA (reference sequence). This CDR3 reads CSAGGGLAGDTQYF. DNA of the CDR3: TGCAGTGCTGGGGGGGGACTAGCGGGAGATACGCAGTATTTT.

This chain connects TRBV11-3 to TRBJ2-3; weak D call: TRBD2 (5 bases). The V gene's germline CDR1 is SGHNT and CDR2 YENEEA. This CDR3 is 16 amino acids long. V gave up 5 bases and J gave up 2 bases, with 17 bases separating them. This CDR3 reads CASSPGLTGSTDTQYF. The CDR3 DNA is TGTGCCAGCAGCCCGGGATTAACGGGATCCACAGATACGCAGTATTTT. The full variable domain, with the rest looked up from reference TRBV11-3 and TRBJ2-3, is EAGVVQSPRYKIIEKKQPVAFWCNPISGHNTLYWYLQNLGQGPELLIRYENEEAVDDSQLPKDRFSAERLKGVDSTLKIQPAELGDSAVYLCASSPGLTGSTDTQYFGPGTRLTVL.

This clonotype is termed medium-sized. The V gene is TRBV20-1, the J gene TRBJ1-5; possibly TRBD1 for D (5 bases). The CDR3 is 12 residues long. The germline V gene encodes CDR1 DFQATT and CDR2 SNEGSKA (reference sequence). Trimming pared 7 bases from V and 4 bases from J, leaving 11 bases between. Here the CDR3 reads CSVWQGNQPQHF. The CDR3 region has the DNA TGCAGTGTTTGGCAGGGTAATCAGCCCCAGCATTTT.

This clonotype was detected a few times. The CDR3: CATGGAGEGEQFF. The CDR3 coding sequence is TGTGCCACCGGAGGGGCAGGGGAAGGTGAGCAGTTCTTC. This rearrangement joins TRBV10-3 to TRBJ2-1, with D perhaps matching TRBD1 or TRBD2 (6 bases each). The CDR3 is 13 residues long. Germline lookup yields CDR1 ENHRY and CDR2 SYGVKD. Trimming pared 10 bases from V and 9 bases from J, leaving 19 bases between.

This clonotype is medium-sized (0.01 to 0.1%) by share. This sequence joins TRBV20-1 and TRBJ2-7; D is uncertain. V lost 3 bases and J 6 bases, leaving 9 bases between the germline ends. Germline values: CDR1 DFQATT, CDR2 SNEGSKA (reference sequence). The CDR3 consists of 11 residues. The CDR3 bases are TGCAGTGCTAGGAATGGAGCCGAGCAGTACTTC. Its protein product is CSARNGAEQYF.

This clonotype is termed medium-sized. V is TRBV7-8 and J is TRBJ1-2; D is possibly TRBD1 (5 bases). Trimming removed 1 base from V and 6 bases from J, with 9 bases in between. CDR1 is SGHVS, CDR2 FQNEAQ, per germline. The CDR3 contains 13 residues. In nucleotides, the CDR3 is TGTGCCAGCAGCTTAGACAGGCTAGATGGCTACACCTTC. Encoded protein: CASSLDRLDGYTF.

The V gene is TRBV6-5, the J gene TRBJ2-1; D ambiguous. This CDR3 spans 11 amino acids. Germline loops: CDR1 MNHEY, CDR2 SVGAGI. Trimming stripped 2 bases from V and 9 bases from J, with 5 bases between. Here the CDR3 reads CASSYGREQFF. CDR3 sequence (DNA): TGTGCCAGCAGTTACGGACGTGAGCAGTTCTTC.